This TCR beta chain originates from a study of shared clonotypes between healthy human individuals. General study results and limits: Non-shared clonotypes displayed generation probabilities falling below those of clonotypes present in all four donors. Owing to a small donor count, the genetic and exposure-history diversity represented was limited.

Several immunoSEQ plates received, in even portions, the genomic DNA of each subset. Profiling relied on immunoSEQ multiplex PCR, and the TCRdb table lists in-frame clones only, not all of them. Here the sample spans roughly 1,000,000 clones, about four fifths being singletons. A remark on this clone: Its target is unknown.

The material sequenced was memory CD4+ T cells from PBMCs. Indicated subset: CD45RA-negative fraction. This TCR was sampled from a man between 18 and 29 years old in good health. Some clones in this sample may be carry-over from other donors' samples.

CDR3 bases: TGCGCCAGCAGCCAAGATTGGGCAGGGGATGGCTACACCTTC. It translates to CASSQDWAGDGYTF. The V call is TRBV4-3, the J call TRBJ1-2; D is perhaps TRBD1 (6 bases). Trimming cost V 0 bases and J 6 bases, with 11 bases left between them. In germline, CDR1 is LGHNA, CDR2 YSLEER. The CDR3 contains 14 residues.